This section outlines one T cell receptor (beta chain) sequence together with its context. Its specificity is unknown. These data belong to a study of cytomegalovirus exposure and HLA in healthy donors. Method: immunoSEQ multiplex PCR; TCRdb's copy keeps in-frame clones and lacks some. The repertoire consists of about 120,000 clones, with about 88% occurring once and the leading ten covering around 1.2%. Study outcomes and limitations: The study labeled more than 150 TCR beta chains cytomegalovirus-associated.

Germline loops: CDR1 KGHSH, CDR2 LQKENI. V trimming: 4 bases; J trimming: 8 bases; junction bases outside the gene matches: 4. The CDR3 spans 13 residues. Sequencing used PBMCs. The chain employs TRBV18 and TRBJ1-4; TRBD1 agrees at 7 bases. The receptor was derived from a young woman in good health and CMV-seronegative. The DNA of the CDR3 is TGTGCCAGCTCACGAAACAGGGGAGAAAAACTGTTTTTT. It encodes CASSRNRGEKLFF. Based on the CDR3 plus reference TRBV18 and TRBJ1-4, the full variable domain is NAGVMQNPRHLVRRRGQEARLRCSPMKGHSHVYWYRQLPEEGLKFMVYLQKENIIDESGMPKERFSAEFPKEGPSILRIQQVVRGDSAAYFCASSRNRGEKLFFGSGTQLSVL.